The 13 T cell receptor beta chains reported below all come from one sample, sequenced in a study of blood T cell repertoires in COVID-19. Sequenced by immunoSEQ multiplex PCR; TCRdb stores in-frame clones only, minus some. The table includes 320,000 or so clones, about 88% detected once. The sample taken for sequencing was PBMCs or T cells enriched from blood (not recorded which). These receptors came from a woman in her twenties or thirties who had recovered from COVID-19.

The chain couples TRBV10-2 to TRBJ2-4, with D perhaps matching TRBD2 (6 bases). The V gene's germline CDR1 is WSHSY and CDR2 SAAADI. V shed 2 bases and J shed 8 bases, with 16 bases lying between them. The CDR3 extends over 15 amino acids. CDR3 coding DNA: TGCGCCAGCAGTGAGAGGCCGGGAGAGACAGACATTCAGTACTTC. Translation: CASSERPGETDIQYF.

The rearrangement joins TRBV4-2 to TRBJ2-1; 7 positions match TRBD1. CDR3 size: 16 residues. The germline CDR1 and CDR2 sequences are LGHNA and YNFKEQ. Germline trimming cut 3 bases from V and 3 bases from J; bases unmatched to any gene: 8. The CDR3 DNA reads TGTGCCAGCAGCCAGGAAGGACAGGAAAACTACAATGAGCAGTTCTTC. Residues: CASSQEGQENYNEQFF.

The genes are TRBV30 and TRBJ2-3; weak D call: TRBD2 (7 bases). Per the germline V gene, CDR1 is GTSNPN and CDR2 is SVGIG (reference sequence). The CDR3 is 15 amino acids. The germline V and J ends were trimmed by 3 bases and 3 bases, with 16 bases remaining between them. The DNA for the CDR3 is TGTGCCTGGAGGGGGGGGCCCTTTCTAACAGATACGCAGTATTTT. Translation: CAWRGGPFLTDTQYF. Using reference TRBV30 and TRBJ2-3 for the parts outside the CDR3, the full variable domain is SQTIHQWPATLVQPVGSPLSLECTVEGTSNPNLYWYRQAAGRGLQLLFYSVGIGQISSEVPQNLSASRPQDRQFILSSKKLLLSDSGFYLCAWRGGPFLTDTQYFGPGTRLTVL.

This chain uses TRBV19 with TRBJ1-2; no firm D call. The V end was cut by 3 bases, the J end by 2 bases, with 7 bases between. The CDR3 extends over 13 amino acids. In germline, CDR1 is LNHDA, CDR2 SQIVND (reference sequence). The DNA for the CDR3 is TGTGCCAGTAGTATTCGCAGGAACTATGGCTACACCTTC. Translation gives CASSIRRNYGYTF.

The rearrangement joins TRBV19 to TRBJ2-7; perhaps TRBD1 as D (6 bases). Per germline, CDR1 LNHDA and CDR2 SQIVND (reference sequence). The CDR3 is 16 residues long. V was cut by 5 bases and J by 6 bases, with 23 bases left in between. CDR3 loop: CASSALKGVGLGEQYF. CDR3 nucleotide sequence: TGTGCCAGTAGTGCCTTGAAGGGGGTTGGGTTAGGCGAGCAGTACTTC.

The chain couples TRBV18 to TRBJ1-5; 9 bases fit TRBD1. The ends lost 6 bases at V and 6 bases at J; junction bases unmatched: 6. CDR1 is KGHSH and CDR2 is LQKENI in the germline V gene. The CDR3 has 14 amino acids. CDR3 protein: CASSQQGAGQPQHF. CDR3 coding DNA: TGTGCCAGCTCTCAACAGGGGGCGGGTCAGCCCCAGCATTTT. The whole variable domain, remainder taken from reference TRBV18 and TRBJ1-5, is NAGVMQNPRHLVRRRGQEARLRCSPMKGHSHVYWYRQLPEEGLKFMVYLQKENIIDESGMPKERFSAEFPKEGPSILRIQQVVRGDSAAYFCASSQQGAGQPQHFGDGTRLSIL.

J is TRBJ1-1 and V is TRBV6-5; a weak D match, TRBD1 (5 bases). The CDR3 runs 14 residues. Trimming left V 8 bases short and J 4 bases short, with 17 bases between. Germline CDR1 and CDR2: MNHEY and SVGAGI. In DNA form, the CDR3 reads TGTGCCAGCCCCTCCGGTCGGGGGATCACTGAAGCTTTCTTT. As protein: CASPSGRGITEAFF.

The chain couples TRBV27 to TRBJ2-7, with a weak D call TRBD2 (5 bases). The CDR3 runs to 13 residues. Germline V gene sequence: CDR1 MNHEY, CDR2 SMNVEV (reference sequence). Trimming cost V 5 bases and J 4 bases, with 12 bases left between them. CDR3 in amino acids: CASSPGTEYEQYF. In DNA, the CDR3 is TGTGCCAGCAGTCCGGGAACAGAGTACGAGCAGTACTTC.

The chain is built from TRBV13 and TRBJ2-3; D not certain. Germline assignment: CDR1 PRHDT and CDR2 FYEKMQ (reference sequence). V lost 5 bases and J 1 base, leaving 7 bases between the germline ends. The CDR3 contains 13 residues. CDR3 loop: CASSTQGTDTQYF. CDR3 bases: TGTGCCAGCAGCACCCAGGGCACAGATACGCAGTATTTT.

The chain is built from TRBV3-1 (or the pseudogene TRBV3-2) and TRBJ2-7; TRBD1 matches at 11 bases. CDR3 length: 16 residues. Germline V gene lookup returns CDR1 LGHDT and CDR2 YNNKEL (reference sequence). V gave up 5 bases and J gave up 1 base; unmatched junction bases: 7. Written as DNA, the CDR3 is TGTGCCAGCAGCGACACCGGGACAGGGGGTTCCTACGAGCAGTACTTC. Translating it yields CASSDTGTGGSYEQYF.

The chain employs TRBV9 and TRBJ1-5; tentatively, D is TRBD1 (5 bases). Germline V gene lookup returns CDR1 SGDLS and CDR2 YYNGEE. The CDR3 has 15 residues. Trimming stripped 4 bases from V and 1 base from J, with 12 bases between. CDR3 nucleotide sequence: TGTGCCAGCAGCCGGGGGAAGGACAGCAATCAGCCCCAGCATTTT. This gives the protein CASSRGKDSNQPQHF.

The rearrangement links TRBV6-5 to TRBJ2-1; D is unclear. This CDR3 is built from 13 residues. The V gene lost 3 bases and the J gene lost 7 bases, with 10 bases spanning the gap. Germline V gene data show CDR1 as MNHEY and CDR2 as SVGAGI. The CDR3 loop is CASSYGGRNEQFF. CDR3 in DNA: TGTGCCAGCAGTTATGGCGGCCGGAATGAGCAGTTCTTC.

The rearrangement links TRBV9 to TRBJ1-6; no clear D. This CDR3 region has 13 residues. V shed 4 bases and J shed 4 bases, with 6 bases lying between them. CDR1 is SGDLS and CDR2 is YYNGEE in the germline V gene. CDR3 bases: TGTGCCAGCAGCTCTAGATATAATTCACCCCTCCACTTT. This translates into CASSSRYNSPLHF.